A single sample is the source of the 26 T cell receptor beta chains below, sequenced in a study of read filtering for tumor transcriptome and immune sequencing. From approximately 400 ng of RNA, a library with molecular barcoded alpha/delta and beta/gamma adaptors was made. MiXCR was run by TCRdb on the reads, yielding one entry per CDR3 protein. The profile shows over 20,000 distinct CDR3 sequences, 12% to 15% of them singletons. Sequenced material: a population of CD138-negative cells sorted from bone marrow. These TCRs come from a donor aged 40 or older with multiple myeloma.

This clonotype was counted many times. This chain uses TRBV7-9 with TRBJ1-1, with 8 positions matching TRBD1. Trimming cost V 2 bases and J 4 bases; bases outside gene matches: 9. The CDR3 extends over 16 amino acids. Germline V lookup: CDR1 SEHNR, CDR2 FQNEAQ (reference sequence). DNA of the CDR3: TGTGCCAGCAGCTTACTAGGGCCGACAGGGGTCACTGAAGCTTTCTTT. It specifies CASSLLGPTGVTEAFF. Filled out from reference TRBV7-9 and TRBJ1-1, the complete variable domain reads DTGVSQNPRHKITKRGQNVTFRCDPISEHNRLYWYRQTLGQGPEFLTYFQNEAQLEKSRLLSDRFSAERPKGSFSTLEIQRTEQGDSAMYLCASSLLGPTGVTEAFFGQGTRLTVV.

Many counts were recorded for this clonotype. The J gene is TRBJ2-2, the V gene TRBV12-3 or TRBV12-4, with 11 bases identical to TRBD1. The CDR3 runs to 15 residues. The junction had 6 bases not matched to a gene; V was cut back by 6 bases and J by 6 bases. The CDR3 DNA reads TGTGCCAGCAGCCGCCCGGGACAGGGGGCCGGGGAGCTGTTTTTT. It encodes CASSRPGQGAGELFF.

This clonotype was recorded many times. The J gene is TRBJ2-7, the V gene TRBV20-1; D perhaps matches TRBD1 (6 bases). This CDR3 region has 15 residues. Germline V gives CDR1 DFQATT, CDR2 SNEGSKA (reference sequence). Trimming took 3 bases from V and 3 from J, leaving 18 bases between them. The CDR3: CSASPSGAGDYEQYF. Written as DNA, the CDR3 is TGCAGTGCTAGTCCCTCGGGCGCAGGGGACTACGAGCAGTACTTC.

Concerning this clonotype: This clone may be a read error of a much larger clone one base away. The V and J genes are TRBV27 and TRBJ2-3, with D possibly being TRBD2 (7 bases). This CDR3 region has 14 residues. Germline V gene lookup returns CDR1 MNHEY and CDR2 SMNVEV (reference sequence). The CDR3 loop reads CASSLGRGADAQYF. As DNA, the CDR3 is TGTGCCAGCAGTTTAGGTCGGGGGGCAGATGCGCAGTATTTT.

This clonotype was observed many times. This sequence joins TRBV5-1 and TRBJ2-5; D gene ambiguous. This CDR3 is 13 amino acids long. The V and J ends lost 4 bases and 1 base respectively, with 8 bases between them. CDR1 SGHRS and CDR2 YFSETQ come from the germline V gene. The CDR3 coding sequence is TGCGCCAGCAGCCCCTTGGCCCAAGAGACCCAGTACTTC. Its translation: CASSPLAQETQYF.

Many counts were recorded for this clonotype. The genes are TRBV2 and TRBJ1-2; D not certain. The CDR3 consists of 13 residues. Germline CDR1 is SNHLY and CDR2 is FYNNEI. Trimming stripped 2 bases from V and 3 bases from J, with 7 bases between. The CDR3 DNA sequence: TGTGCCAGCAGTGAATATGGGGACTATGGCTACACCTTC. Translation gives CASSEYGDYGYTF.

The CDR3 protein is CASSLLVGSNEQFF. In DNA, the CDR3 is TGTGCCAGCAGCTTACTGGTCGGGAGCAATGAGCAGTTCTTC. This rearrangement joins TRBV11-2 to TRBJ2-1; perhaps TRBD2 as D (6 bases). This CDR3 contains 14 residues. V gave up 2 bases and J gave up 6 bases, with 11 bases separating them. Germline V CDR1 and CDR2: SGHAT, FQNNGV.

At least ten counts were recorded for this clonotype. The chain carries TRBV19 and TRBJ2-7, with 7 bases fitting TRBD1. The V segment lost 6 bases and the J segment 3 bases; nucleotides outside the gene matches: 11. Germline V lookup: CDR1 LNHDA, CDR2 SQIVND (reference sequence). CDR3 length: 15 amino acids. DNA of the CDR3: TGTGCCAGTAGCCTAATCAGGGGACAGAACTACGAGCAGTACTTC. It translates to CASSLIRGQNYEQYF.

This clonotype was counted many times. CDR3 sequence (DNA): TGTGCCACCAGTCCGGGGACAGGGGGCCCAGATACGCAGTATTTT. Its translation: CATSPGTGGPDTQYF. The J gene is TRBJ2-3, the V gene TRBV15, with TRBD1 identical over 12 bases. Germline-derived CDR1 and CDR2 are LNHNV and YYDKDF (reference sequence). There are 15 residues in the CDR3. Trimming took 6 bases from V and 4 from J; bases not matched to a gene: 5.

The chain employs TRBV7-9 and TRBJ2-2; D is perhaps TRBD2 (5 bases). CDR3 length equals 17 residues. Trimming took 6 bases from V and 0 from J, leaving 17 bases between them. Germline V CDR1 and CDR2: SEHNR, FQNEAQ (reference sequence). CDR3 nucleotide sequence: TGTGCCAGCAGTGTCGCGACTACGCGAACGAACACCGGGGAGCTGTTTTTT. Translated, it gives CASSVATTRTNTGELFF. Together with reference TRBV7-9 and TRBJ2-2, the CDR3 gives the full variable domain: DTGVSQNPRHKITKRGQNVTFRCDPISEHNRLYWYRQTLGQGPEFLTYFQNEAQLEKSRLLSDRFSAERPKGSFSTLEIQRTEQGDSAMYLCASSVATTRTNTGELFFGEGSRLTVL.

This clonotype was recorded at least ten times. This rearrangement joins TRBV7-2 to TRBJ1-5, with D maybe TRBD1 (6 bases). The CDR3 is 14 residues long. Trimming took off 2 bases at V and 7 bases at J, with 12 bases between the two ends. CDR1 is SGHTA and CDR2 is FQGNSA in the germline V gene. The DNA for the CDR3 is TGTGCCAGCAGCTTACAAGGGGGAGGGCAGCCCCAGCATTTT. This sequence encodes CASSLQGGGQPQHF.

This clonotype was seen a handful of times. The J gene is TRBJ2-3, the V gene TRBV7-2, with 7 bases that match TRBD2. The trim removed 3 bases at V and 4 bases at J, leaving 4 bases unmatched. Germline V gene lookup returns CDR1 SGHTA and CDR2 FQGNSA. This CDR3 has 14 residues. This chain's CDR3 is CASSFSGFPDTQYF. In nucleotides, the CDR3 is TGTGCCAGCAGCTTTAGCGGGTTCCCAGATACGCAGTATTTT.

This clonotype was detected many times. The gene calls are TRBV11-2 and TRBJ2-5; D may be TRBD2 (5 bases). Trimming shortened V by 5 bases and J by 2 bases, and 15 bases separated the two germline ends. This CDR3 region has 15 residues. Germline lookup yields CDR1 SGHAT and CDR2 FQNNGV. The CDR3 coding sequence is TGTGCCAGCAGCCCCGGCCCTGGCGGGCAAGAGACCCAGTACTTC. Translating it yields CASSPGPGGQETQYF.

This clonotype showed up many times. The rearrangement links TRBV7-2 to TRBJ2-1; 11 nucleotides align to TRBD1. CDR3 size: 15 residues. Germline CDR1 reads SGHTA; CDR2 reads FQGNSA. Germline trimming cut 2 bases from V and 6 bases from J; bases unmatched to any gene: 3. CDR3 DNA sequence: TGTGCCAGCAGCTTATTTGGGACAGGGGGCAATGAGCAGTTCTTC. This translates into CASSLFGTGGNEQFF.

Ten or more counts support this clonotype. This chain links TRBV29-1 with TRBJ2-7, with no clear D. V lost 3 bases and J lost 4, with 7 bases in between. Per germline, CDR1 SQVTM and CDR2 ANQGSEA. The CDR3 is 11 amino acids. The CDR3 bases are TGCAGCGTTGACATAGCTTACGAGCAGTACTTC. Encoded protein: CSVDIAYEQYF.

This clonotype occurred many times. The chain is built from TRBV6-2 or TRBV6-3 and TRBJ1-1, with TRBD1 matching over 8 bases. CDR1 is MNHEY and CDR2 is SVGEGT in the germline V gene. V lost 6 bases and J lost 1; bases outside the gene matches: 4. The CDR3 has 14 residues. The CDR3 sequence: CASRLGTGNTEAFF. CDR3 nucleotide sequence: TGTGCCAGCAGACTCGGGACAGGGAACACTGAAGCTTTCTTT.

This clonotype appeared many times. The chain combines TRBV28 with TRBJ2-5, with D possibly matching TRBD2 (6 bases). CDR1 is MDHEN, CDR2 SYDVKM, per germline. This CDR3 is 13 amino acids long. V was pared by 3 bases and J by 4 bases, with 9 bases between. CDR3 protein: CASSFLGGETQYF. CDR3 in DNA: TGTGCCAGCAGTTTTTTGGGGGGAGAGACCCAGTACTTC.

The rearrangement links TRBV23-1 to TRBJ2-1; 9 bases fit TRBD2. TRBV23-1 is treated as an ORF (open reading frame) with a function not yet certain. The CDR3 sequence is 15 residues long. V was clipped by 3 bases and J by 4 bases; unmatched bases: 4. The CDR3 coding sequence is TGCGCCAGCAGTCATATGCGGGGGGGGTACAATGAGCAGTTCTTC. Its protein product is CASSHMRGGYNEQFF.

In its sample, this clonotype was seen a few times. The chain is built from TRBV6-2 or TRBV6-3 and TRBJ2-2, with 10 bases aligning to TRBD2. The CDR3 contains 15 residues. The V gene end was trimmed by 7 bases and the J gene end by 4 bases; junction bases not matched to a gene: 6. Germline V gene sequence: CDR1 MNHEY, CDR2 SVGEGT. The CDR3 spells CASTPGLASTGELFF. The CDR3 region has the DNA TGTGCCAGCACCCCGGGACTAGCGAGCACCGGGGAGCTGTTTTTT.

This clonotype has ten or more counts. The genes are TRBV24-1 and TRBJ2-5, with D possibly matching TRBD2 (5 bases). Germline assignment: CDR1 KGHDR and CDR2 SFDVKD. V was clipped by 4 bases and J by 4 bases, with 15 bases between them. The CDR3 has 15 residues. CDR3 amino acids: CATSDPTSSGETQYF. In DNA, the CDR3 is TGTGCCACCAGTGACCCTACTAGTTCGGGAGAGACCCAGTACTTC.

This clonotype came up many times. The chain recombines TRBV20-1 with TRBJ1-1; 7 bases line up with TRBD1. Germline lookup yields CDR1 DFQATT and CDR2 SNEGSKA (reference sequence). The CDR3 has 15 amino acids. V dropped 5 bases and J dropped 3; count of bases not matched to a gene: 12. CDR3 DNA sequence: TGCAGTGCTCCACCCCACAGGGGAAGAGACACTGAAGCTTTCTTT. Translation gives CSAPPHRGRDTEAFF.

This clonotype appeared many times. The V call is TRBV10-3, the J call TRBJ1-5, with a weak D call TRBD1 (6 bases). Germline loops: CDR1 ENHRY, CDR2 SYGVKD. The V end lost 10 bases, the J end lost 5 bases, and 12 bases lay between the germline ends. This CDR3 has 12 residues. The CDR3 is CASRGEDQPQHF. CDR3 DNA sequence: TGTGCCAGCAGGGGAGAGGATCAGCCCCAGCATTTT.

This clonotype was recorded at least ten times. The J gene is TRBJ2-5, the V gene TRBV20-1; 12 nucleotides align to TRBD2. The V gene's germline CDR1 is DFQATT and CDR2 SNEGSKA (reference sequence). The CDR3 is 13 amino acids. J lost 3 bases, V lost 6 bases, and 2 bases had no gene match. CDR3 coding DNA: TGCAGTGCCAGGACTAGCGGGAAAGAGACCCAGTACTTC. Its translation is CSARTSGKETQYF.

Only a few counts were recorded for this clonotype. The CDR3 DNA reads TGTGCCAGCAGTGAGGGTACAGGGGACACCGGGGAGCTGTTTTTT. This encodes CASSEGTGDTGELFF. The V and J genes are TRBV6-1 and TRBJ2-2; TRBD1 aligns across 7 bases. Germline CDR1 and CDR2: MNHNS and SASEGT. CDR3 length: 15 residues. Germline trimming cut 3 bases from V and 3 bases from J; bases unmatched to any gene: 4.

The chain carries TRBV6-5 and TRBJ2-1, with D perhaps TRBD1 (6 bases). There are 15 residues in the CDR3. Germline CDR1 reads MNHEY; CDR2 reads SVGAGI. The germline V and J ends were trimmed by 5 bases and 2 bases, with 13 bases remaining between them. CDR3 nucleotide sequence: TGTGCCAGCAGTAAACCGGCAGGGGCCTACAATGAGCAGTTCTTC. This gives the protein CASSKPAGAYNEQFF.

A word on this clonotype: This likely stems from a read error, as it lies one base from a far larger clone. The chain has TRBV28 and TRBJ2-3, with a possible D match to TRBD1 (7 bases). In germline, CDR1 is MDHEN, CDR2 SYDVKM. Trimming left V 8 bases short and J 0 bases short, with 18 bases between. This CDR3 comprises 16 residues. The CDR3 region has the DNA TGTGCCAGCGGCTGGGGCGGGGACAGCAGCACAGATACGCAGTATTTT. It specifies CASGWGGDSSTDTQYF. The variable domain in full, completed from reference TRBV28 and TRBJ2-3, reads DVKVTQSSRYLVKRTGEKVFLECVQDMDHENMFWYRQDPGLGLRLIYFSYDVKMKEKGDIPEGYSVSREKKERFSLILESASTNQTSMYLCASGWGGDSSTDTQYFGPGTRLTVL.